The source of this T cell receptor (beta chain) is a study of blood T cells in healthy people across ages. Study details: There was about one barcoded beta molecule captured by template switching per two T cells.

Study-level points and caveats: Per million T cells, the diversity of TCR beta decreased roughly linearly as age advanced. PBMCs were not sorted, which prevented a conclusive comparison of naive versus antigen-experienced cells. Fewer expanded clones and more diversity marked long-lived versus aged donors.

The authors ran a second PCR of about 6 to 12 cycles using a sample-barcoded 5' primer and a J-beta primer mix. TCRdb independently ran MiXCR on the 5' RACE reads; one entry per CDR3 protein. The table includes 650,000 to 800,000 distinct CDR3 sequences, 44% detected once. About this clonotype: The antigen is not known.

Germline V gene sequence: CDR1 LGHNA, CDR2 YSLEER. This CDR3 has 15 residues. V was shortened by 1 base and J by 5 bases, with 12 bases between the two germline ends. Input material: blood. The chain recombines TRBV4-3 with TRBJ2-1, with D possibly TRBD1 on 5 matching bases. The TCR was taken from a man in his fifties or sixties in good health. The CDR3 sequence is CASSQGPGKNNEQFF. CDR3 coding DNA: TGCGCCAGCAGCCAAGGGCCAGGGAAAAACAATGAGCAGTTCTTC.